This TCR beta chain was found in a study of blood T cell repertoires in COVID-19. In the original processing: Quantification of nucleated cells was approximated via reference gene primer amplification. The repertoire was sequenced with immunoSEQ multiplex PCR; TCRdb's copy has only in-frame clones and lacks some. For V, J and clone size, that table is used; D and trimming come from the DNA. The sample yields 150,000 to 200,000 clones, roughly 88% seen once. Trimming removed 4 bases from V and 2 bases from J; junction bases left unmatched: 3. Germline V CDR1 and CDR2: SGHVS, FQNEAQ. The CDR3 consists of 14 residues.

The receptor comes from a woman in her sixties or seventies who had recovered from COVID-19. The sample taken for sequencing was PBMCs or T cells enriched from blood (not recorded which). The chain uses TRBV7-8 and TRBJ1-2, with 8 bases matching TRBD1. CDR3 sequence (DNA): TGTGCCAGCAGCTCCCGGACAGGGAACTATGGCTACACCTTC. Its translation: CASSSRTGNYGYTF.